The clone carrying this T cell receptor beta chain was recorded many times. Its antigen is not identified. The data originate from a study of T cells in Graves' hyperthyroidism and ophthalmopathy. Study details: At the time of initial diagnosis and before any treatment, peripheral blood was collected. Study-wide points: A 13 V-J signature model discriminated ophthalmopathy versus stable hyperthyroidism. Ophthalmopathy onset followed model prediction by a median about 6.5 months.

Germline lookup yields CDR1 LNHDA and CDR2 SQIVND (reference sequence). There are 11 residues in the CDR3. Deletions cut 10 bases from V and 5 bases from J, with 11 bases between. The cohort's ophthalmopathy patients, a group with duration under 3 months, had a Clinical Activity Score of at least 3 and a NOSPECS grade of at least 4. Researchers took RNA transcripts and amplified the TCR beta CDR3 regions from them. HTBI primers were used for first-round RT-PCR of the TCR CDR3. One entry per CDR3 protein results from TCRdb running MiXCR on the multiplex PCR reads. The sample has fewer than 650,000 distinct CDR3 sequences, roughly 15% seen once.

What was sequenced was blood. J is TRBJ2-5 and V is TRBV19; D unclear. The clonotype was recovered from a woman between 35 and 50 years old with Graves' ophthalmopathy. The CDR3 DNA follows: TGTGCCACTAGGGCTGGGGAGACCCAGTACTTC. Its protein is CATRAGETQYF.